This TCR beta chain came from a study of cytomegalovirus exposure and HLA in healthy donors. Trimming left V 0 bases short and J 6 bases short, with 6 bases between. CDR1 and CDR2 from the germline V gene are SEHNR and FQNEAQ (reference sequence). There are 13 residues in the CDR3. It was with 60 Vbeta and 13 Jbeta primers that the PCR ran. Generated by immunoSEQ multiplex PCR, the TCRdb table keeps only in-frame clones and is missing some. The repertoire holds 95,000 to 150,000 clones, with around 80% as singletons. Study observations and caveats: Many donors shared some public TCRs, even though most TCR sequences were rare. In an earlier analysis, about 87% or about 30%: the productive usage of most TCR beta V segments. HLA-A and HLA-B allele assignments for most subjects were reportedly predicted accurately using TCR beta sequences.

Regarding this clone: The antigen remains unidentified.

The chain recombines TRBV7-9 with TRBJ1-3; no clear D. Material: PBMCs. The TCR sequence derives from a man aged 45-65 years in good health and CMV-seronegative. The CDR3 sequence: CASSLAGENTIYF. CDR3 nucleotides: TGTGCCAGCAGCTTAGCAGGAGAAAACACCATATATTTT.